These 25 T cell receptor beta chains were sequenced from one sample in a study of blood T cell repertoires in COVID-19. Method: immunoSEQ multiplex PCR; TCRdb's copy keeps in-frame clones and lacks some. The sample carries over 50,000 clones, roughly 81% recorded once. The sequenced sample was peripheral blood. These receptors were taken from a man of 80 years or more with acute or convalescent COVID-19.

The genes are TRBV5-5 and TRBJ2-5; 8 bases agree with TRBD2. This CDR3 is 14 amino acids long. The V segment lost 1 base and the J segment 4 bases; nucleotides outside the gene matches: 3. CDR1 is SGHKS, CDR2 YYEKEE, per germline (reference sequence). The CDR3: CASSLLAGGETQYF. DNA of the CDR3: TGTGCCAGCAGCTTGTTGGCGGGGGGAGAGACCCAGTACTTC. Full variable domain (outside the CDR3, taken from reference TRBV5-5 and TRBJ2-5): DAGVTQSPTHLIKTRGQQVTLRCSPISGHKSVSWYQQVLGQGPQFIFQYYEKEERGRGNFPDRFSARQFPNYSSELNVNALLLGDSALYLCASSLLAGGETQYFGPGTRLLVL.

This clone occurred once. J is TRBJ1-1 and V is TRBV2; 10 nucleotides line up with TRBD1. The trim removed 6 bases at V and 2 bases at J, leaving 30 bases unmatched. The CDR3 consists of 23 residues. Looked up from germline, CDR1 is SNHLY and CDR2 is FYNNEI. The CDR3, as DNA: TGTGCCAGCAGGGTTCCCGGGACAGGGGTTGAGTCTGGTATTACGAACATAAACACTGAAGCTTTCTTT. It codes for CASRVPGTGVESGITNINTEAFF.

This rearrangement joins TRBV6-2 or TRBV6-3 to TRBJ2-5, with 8 bases matching TRBD2. The CDR3 sequence is 16 residues long. Losses at the gene ends were 2 bases for V and 2 bases for J; bases not matched to a gene: 7. Germline V gene sequence: CDR1 MNHEY, CDR2 SVGEGT. The chain's CDR3 is CASSYPSGGLQETQYF. CDR3 bases: TGTGCCAGCAGTTACCCATCGGGAGGGCTTCAAGAGACCCAGTACTTC.

This rearrangement joins TRBV19 to TRBJ1-3; 8 bases line up with TRBD1. The CDR3 sequence is 17 residues long. The germline CDR1 and CDR2 sequences are LNHDA and SQIVND (reference sequence). J gave up 0 bases and V 9 bases, and 13 bases lay outside the gene matches. The CDR3 loop reads CASSHLKTGVSGNTIYF. CDR3 nucleotides: TGTGCCAGCTCTCACCTTAAGACAGGGGTCTCTGGAAACACCATATATTTT.

The chain carries TRBV5-5 and TRBJ1-4; 7 positions agree with TRBD1. Germline assignment: CDR1 SGHKS and CDR2 YYEKEE (reference sequence). The CDR3 spans 14 residues. V shed 1 base and J 7 bases; nucleotides not matched to a gene: 4. This chain's CDR3 is CASSLFQGGEKLFF. The CDR3 nucleotides read TGTGCCAGCAGCTTGTTCCAGGGGGGTGAAAAACTGTTTTTT.

The DNA for the CDR3 is TGTGCCAGCAGCGAGGCAGGGAATCAGCCCCAGCATTTT. It encodes CASSEAGNQPQHF. The chain combines TRBV7-2 with TRBJ1-5, with D perhaps matching TRBD1 (5 bases). Looked up from germline, CDR1 is SGHTA and CDR2 is FQGNSA. The CDR3 totals 13 residues. Between the trimmed V and J ends, which lost 5 bases and 4 bases, there was a span of 9 bases.

The rearrangement links TRBV7-9 to TRBJ2-3, with TRBD2 matching 7 bases. The germline V gene encodes CDR1 SEHNR and CDR2 FQNEAQ (reference sequence). V trimming: 5 bases; J trimming: 2 bases; junction bases outside the gene matches: 10. The CDR3 is made up of 16 amino acids. The CDR3 DNA sequence: TGTGCCAGCAGCCACTGGACTAGAGTAGACACAGATACGCAGTATTTT. This codes for CASSHWTRVDTDTQYF.

The CDR3 spells CASSRQASVGEQFF. The CDR3 DNA sequence: TGTGCCAGCAGCCGCCAAGCATCCGTCGGGGAGCAGTTCTTC. The chain carries TRBV3-1 (or the pseudogene TRBV3-2) and TRBJ2-1, with no clear D. Trimming stripped 4 bases from V and 10 bases from J, with 17 bases between. This CDR3 is built from 14 residues. CDR1 LGHDT and CDR2 YNNKEL come from the germline V gene (reference sequence).

This clone was counted only a few times. The gene calls are TRBV9 and TRBJ1-4; D not resolved. The CDR3 has 15 amino acids. Trimming took 1 base from V and 3 from J, leaving 10 bases between them. Per germline, CDR1 SGDLS and CDR2 YYNGEE. The DNA of the CDR3 is TGTGCCAGCAGCGTATACGGCGGAGCTAATGAAAAACTGTTTTTT. It specifies CASSVYGGANEKLFF.

This clone was observed a single time. This chain joins TRBV19 and TRBJ1-5, with D maybe TRBD1 (6 bases). Germline V CDR1 and CDR2: LNHDA, SQIVND (reference sequence). V lost 5 bases to trimming and J lost 0 bases, with 8 bases between them. This CDR3 has 14 residues. CDR3 DNA sequence: TGTGCCAGTAGTTGGGACAATAGCAATCAGCCCCAGCATTTT. This sequence encodes CASSWDNSNQPQHF.

The gene calls are TRBV28 and TRBJ2-2, with 8 bases fitting TRBD2. The CDR3 spans 16 residues. Trimming cost V 6 bases and J 13 bases; bases outside gene matches: 19. Looked up from germline, CDR1 is MDHEN and CDR2 is SYDVKM. The CDR3 loop reads CASSASGLGRDEGLFF. CDR3 DNA: TGTGCCAGCAGCGCGTCGGGACTAGGTCGGGACGAGGGGCTGTTTTTT.

The sample holds a few counts of this clone. The chain couples TRBV28 to TRBJ2-7; TRBD2 is a possible D gene (5 bases). This CDR3 has 15 residues. The germline V gene encodes CDR1 MDHEN and CDR2 SYDVKM. Deletions cut 2 bases from V and 0 bases from J, with 11 bases between. The CDR3 is CASSLGFTSSYEQYF. Written as DNA, the CDR3 is TGTGCCAGCAGTTTAGGCTTCACTAGCTCCTACGAGCAGTACTTC.

The count of this clone is one. This chain connects TRBV28 to TRBJ2-7; TRBD1 aligns across 12 bases. With 5 bases clipped from V and 3 bases from J, the junction kept 8 bases outside the gene matches. The CDR3 sequence is 16 residues long. Germline V gene data show CDR1 as MDHEN and CDR2 as SYDVKM. The CDR3 spells CASSLIGTGGLYEQYF. The CDR3 DNA sequence: TGTGCCAGCAGTCTAATTGGGACAGGGGGCCTCTACGAGCAGTACTTC.

The chain combines TRBV6-2 or TRBV6-3 with TRBJ2-1, with a weak D call TRBD2 (6 bases). The CDR3 has 14 residues. The germline CDR1 and CDR2 sequences are MNHEY and SVGEGT. The V end was cut by 5 bases, the J end by 0 bases, with 8 bases between. CDR3 sequence (DNA): TGTGCCAGCAGTCGGGGGAGCTCCTACAATGAGCAGTTCTTC. Amino acids: CASSRGSSYNEQFF.

CDR3 protein: CATSRASGRGSNEQFF. In DNA form, the CDR3 reads TGTGCCACCAGCAGAGCCAGCGGGAGAGGGTCCAATGAGCAGTTCTTC. The chain links TRBV15 to TRBJ2-1; 8 bases align to TRBD2. Germline V gene lookup returns CDR1 LNHNV and CDR2 YYDKDF (reference sequence). CDR3 length: 16 residues. The V and J ends lost 1 base and 6 bases, in that order; junction bases with no gene match: 8.

The CDR3 DNA sequence: TGTGCCAGCAGCTCCGGGGGAGAAGGACCGGTCTCTGGAAACACCATATATTTT. This gives the protein CASSSGGEGPVSGNTIYF. The V call is TRBV5-6, the J call TRBJ1-3, with D maybe TRBD1 (5 bases). V was shortened by 3 bases and J by 0 bases, with 19 bases between the two germline ends. The V gene's germline CDR1 is SGHDT and CDR2 YYEEEE. CDR3 length equals 18 residues.

This chain connects TRBV5-1 to TRBJ1-1; D gene unclear. Germline-derived CDR1 and CDR2 are SGHRS and YFSETQ. Trimming cost V 0 bases and J 2 bases, with 8 bases left between them. This CDR3 contains 14 residues. In DNA form, the CDR3 reads TGCGCCAGCAGCTTGGGTGGCTCTAACACTGAAGCTTTCTTT. Its translation: CASSLGGSNTEAFF.

This chain joins TRBV9 and TRBJ1-1; unclear D gene. The ends were cut back, 5 bases at V and 4 bases at J, with 12 bases in the middle. The germline V gene has CDR1 SGDLS and CDR2 YYNGEE. The CDR3 is 13 residues long. The CDR3 region has the DNA TGTGCCAGCAGGGCCCTTTATGGCACTGAAGCTTTCTTT. This sequence encodes CASRALYGTEAFF. Full variable domain (outside the CDR3, taken from reference TRBV9 and TRBJ1-1): DSGVTQTPKHLITATGQRVTLRCSPRSGDLSVYWYQQSLDQGLQFLIQYYNGEERAKGNILERFSAQQFPDLHSELNLSSLELGDSALYFCASRALYGTEAFFGQGTRLTVV.

V is TRBV19 and J is TRBJ1-1; a weak D match, TRBD1 (6 bases). CDR1 is LNHDA, CDR2 SQIVND, per germline (reference sequence). The CDR3 spans 13 residues. The ends were cut back, 9 bases at V and 1 base at J, with 12 bases in the middle. For the CDR3, the DNA is TGTGCCAGCTGGGGACACCCGAACACTGAAGCTTTCTTT. Translating it yields CASWGHPNTEAFF.

This chain links TRBV5-1 with TRBJ2-7; 10 bases agree with TRBD2. The CDR3 runs to 14 residues. The V segment lost 4 bases and the J segment 6 bases; nucleotides outside the gene matches: 7. Looked up from germline, CDR1 is SGHRS and CDR2 is YFSETQ. CDR3 DNA: TGCGCCAGCAGCATTAGCGGGAGGCCGAGCGAGCAGTACTTC. Its translation: CASSISGRPSEQYF. The full variable domain, rest sourced from reference TRBV5-1 and TRBJ2-7, is KAGVTQTPRYLIKTRGQQVTLSCSPISGHRSVSWYQQTPGQGLQFLFEYFSETQRNKGNFPGRFSGRQFSNSRSEMNVSTLELGDSALYLCASSISGRPSEQYFGPGTRLTVT.

The genes are TRBV18 and TRBJ2-7, with D perhaps TRBD1 (6 bases). CDR1 and CDR2 (germline): KGHSH, LQKENI. The length of the CDR3 is 15 residues. V shed 3 bases and J shed 2 bases, with 14 bases lying between them. The CDR3 bases are TGTGCCAGCTCACCCAGGACAGAGAGCCCCTACGAGCAGTACTTC. Encoded protein: CASSPRTESPYEQYF.

This clone was recorded a few times. The CDR3, as DNA: TGTGCCAGCAGTACGGACAGGGGGTTAACTGAAGCTTTCTTT. Protein product: CASSTDRGLTEAFF. This sequence joins TRBV6-6 and TRBJ1-1, with 10 positions matching TRBD1. The CDR3 covers 14 residues. Per germline, CDR1 MNHNY and CDR2 SVGAGI (reference sequence). With 5 bases clipped from V and 5 bases from J, the junction kept 5 bases outside the gene matches.

The chain couples TRBV30 to TRBJ1-5; D gene uncertain. The CDR3 spans 12 residues. The V end was cut by 2 bases, the J end by 5 bases, with 7 bases between. Germline V gene sequence: CDR1 GTSNPN, CDR2 SVGIG (reference sequence). The CDR3 sequence: CAWSTEYQPQHF. The CDR3, as DNA: TGTGCCTGGAGTACAGAGTATCAGCCCCAGCATTTT.

V and J are TRBV9 and TRBJ2-7; 10 bases are shared with TRBD2. V shed 4 bases, J shed 3 bases, and the junction held 10 bases outside the gene matches. CDR1 SGDLS and CDR2 YYNGEE come from the germline V gene. There are 16 residues in the CDR3. DNA of the CDR3: TGTGCCAGCAGCTTGCACCCCGGGACTAGCGACTACGAGCAGTACTTC. Translating it yields CASSLHPGTSDYEQYF.

CDR3 region: CASRSGRTGGNQPQHF. For the CDR3, the DNA is TGTGCCAGCAGGAGTGGCCGGACAGGGGGCAATCAGCCCCAGCATTTT. The chain recombines TRBV6-6 with TRBJ1-5; 9 bases agree with TRBD1. The CDR3 is 16 amino acids. V lost 6 bases to trimming and J lost 2 bases; unmatched junction nucleotides: 8. CDR1 and CDR2 from the germline V gene are MNHNY and SVGAGI (reference sequence).